This TCR beta chain was sequenced during a study of shared clonotypes between healthy human individuals. Study conclusions and caveats: It was the non-shared clonotypes that had lower generation probabilities than clonotypes shared by all four donors. Some naive CD4 clonotypes, 4% to 6%, turned up in common across several donors.

The donor population consisted of healthy HIV-negative adults with no recent acute infections or vaccinations. Some clones are missing from TCRdb's copy, which holds only in-frame ones; the method was immunoSEQ multiplex PCR. The sample consists of about 680,000 clones, approximately 73% of them appearing once. Concerning this clone itself: Its matching antigen is unknown.

V gave up 0 bases and J gave up 6 bases; unmatched junction bases: 7. Germline CDR1 is SGHRS and CDR2 is YFSETQ. The CDR3 covers 15 residues. The sequence derives from a woman aged 30 to 39 in good health. The genes are TRBV5-1 and TRBJ2-7; 9 bases are a match to TRBD1. The specimen was memory CD4+ T cells sorted from blood. Subset meaning: CD45RA-negative fraction. This CDR3 is CASSLGDRDFGEQYF. CDR3 coding DNA: TGCGCCAGCAGCTTGGGGGACAGGGACTTTGGCGAGCAGTACTTC.